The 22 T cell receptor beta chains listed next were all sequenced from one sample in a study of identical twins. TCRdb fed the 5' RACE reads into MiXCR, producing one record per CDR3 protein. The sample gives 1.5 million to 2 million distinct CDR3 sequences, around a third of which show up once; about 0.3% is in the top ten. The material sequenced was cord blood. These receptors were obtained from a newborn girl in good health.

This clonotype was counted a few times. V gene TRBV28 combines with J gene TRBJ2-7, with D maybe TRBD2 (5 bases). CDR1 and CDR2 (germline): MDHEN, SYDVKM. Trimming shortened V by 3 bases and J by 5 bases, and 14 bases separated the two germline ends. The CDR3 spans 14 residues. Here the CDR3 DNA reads TGTGCCAGCAGTTTTATGGGAGTGCGGGACGAGCAGTACTTC. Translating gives CASSFMGVRDEQYF.

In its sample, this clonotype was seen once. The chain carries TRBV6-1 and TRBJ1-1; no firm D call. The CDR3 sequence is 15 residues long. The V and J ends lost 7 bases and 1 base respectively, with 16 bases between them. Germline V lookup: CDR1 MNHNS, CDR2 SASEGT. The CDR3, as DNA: TGTGCCAGCACCCCTCAGAGGAGAGGGAACACTGAAGCTTTCTTT. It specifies CASTPQRRGNTEAFF.

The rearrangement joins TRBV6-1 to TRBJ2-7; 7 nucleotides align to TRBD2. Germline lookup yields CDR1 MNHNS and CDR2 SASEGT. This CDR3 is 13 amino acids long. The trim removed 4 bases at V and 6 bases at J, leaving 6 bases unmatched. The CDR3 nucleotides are TGTGCCAGCAGTGCCCATTGGGAGGGCGAGCAGTACTTC. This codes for CASSAHWEGEQYF.

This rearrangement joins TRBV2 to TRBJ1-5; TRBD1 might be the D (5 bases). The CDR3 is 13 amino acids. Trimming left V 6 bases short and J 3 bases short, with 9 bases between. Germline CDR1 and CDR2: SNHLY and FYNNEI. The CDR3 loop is CASSTGINQPQHF. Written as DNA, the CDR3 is TGTGCCAGCAGCACAGGCATCAATCAGCCCCAGCATTTT.

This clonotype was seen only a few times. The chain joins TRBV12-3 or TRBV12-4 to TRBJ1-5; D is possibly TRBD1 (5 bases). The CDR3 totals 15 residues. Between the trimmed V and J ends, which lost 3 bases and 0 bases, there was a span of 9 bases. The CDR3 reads CASSLSGFSNQPQHF. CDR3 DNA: TGTGCCAGCAGTTTGTCAGGGTTTAGCAATCAGCCCCAGCATTTT.

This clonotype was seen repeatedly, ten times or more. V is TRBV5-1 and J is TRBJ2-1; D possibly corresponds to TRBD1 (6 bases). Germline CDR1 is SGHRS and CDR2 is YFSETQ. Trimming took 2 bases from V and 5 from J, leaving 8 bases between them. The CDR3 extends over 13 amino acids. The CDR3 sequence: CASSLRGNNEQFF. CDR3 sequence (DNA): TGCGCCAGCAGCTTAAGGGGGAACAATGAGCAGTTCTTC.

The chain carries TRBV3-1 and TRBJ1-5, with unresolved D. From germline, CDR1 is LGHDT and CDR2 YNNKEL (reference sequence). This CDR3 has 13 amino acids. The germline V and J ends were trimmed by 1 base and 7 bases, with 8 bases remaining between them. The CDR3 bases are TGTGCCAGCAGCCAAGGAGAGGACCAGCCCCAGCATTTT. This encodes CASSQGEDQPQHF.

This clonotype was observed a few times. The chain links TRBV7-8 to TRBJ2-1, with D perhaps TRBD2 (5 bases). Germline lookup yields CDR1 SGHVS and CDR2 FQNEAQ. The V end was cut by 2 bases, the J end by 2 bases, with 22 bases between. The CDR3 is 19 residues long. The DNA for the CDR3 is TGTGCCAGCAGCTTAAATGTAGGACTCCGTTCCGAACCCTACAATGAGCAGTTCTTC. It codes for CASSLNVGLRSEPYNEQFF.

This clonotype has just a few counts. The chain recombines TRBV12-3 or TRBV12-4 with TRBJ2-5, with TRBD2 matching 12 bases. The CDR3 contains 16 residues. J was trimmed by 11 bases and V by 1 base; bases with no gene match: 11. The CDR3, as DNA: TGTGCCAGCAGTTTAGGACTAGCGGGAGTTTGGAATGAGCAGTACTTC. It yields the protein CASSLGLAGVWNEQYF.

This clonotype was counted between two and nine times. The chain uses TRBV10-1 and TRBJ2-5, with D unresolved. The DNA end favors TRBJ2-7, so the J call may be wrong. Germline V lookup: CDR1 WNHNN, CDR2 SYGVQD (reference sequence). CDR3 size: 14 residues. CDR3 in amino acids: CASSESGSTYEQYF. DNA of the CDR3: TGCGCCAGCAGTGAGTCAGGATCCACCTACGAGCAGTACTTC.

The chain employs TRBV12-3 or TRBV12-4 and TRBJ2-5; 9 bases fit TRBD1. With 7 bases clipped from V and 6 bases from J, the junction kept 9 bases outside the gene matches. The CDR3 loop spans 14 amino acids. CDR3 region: CASKDGQGRQTQYF. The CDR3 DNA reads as TGTGCCAGCAAGGATGGACAGGGGAGACAGACCCAGTACTTC.

The CDR3 bases are TGTGCCAGCATTTATCAGGAGACCCAGTACTTC. Translating it yields CASIYQETQYF. The chain uses TRBV6-2 or TRBV6-3 and TRBJ2-5; no reliable D call. The CDR3 length is 11 residues. V shed 7 bases and J shed 5 bases, with 8 bases lying between them. Germline assignment: CDR1 MNHEY and CDR2 SVGEGT.

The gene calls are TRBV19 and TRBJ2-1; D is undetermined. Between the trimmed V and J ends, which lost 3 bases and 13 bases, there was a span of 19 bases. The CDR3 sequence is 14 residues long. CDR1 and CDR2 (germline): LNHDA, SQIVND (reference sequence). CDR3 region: CASSIVTGQETQFF. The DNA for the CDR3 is TGTGCCAGTAGTATTGTCACCGGCCAAGAGACCCAGTTCTTC.

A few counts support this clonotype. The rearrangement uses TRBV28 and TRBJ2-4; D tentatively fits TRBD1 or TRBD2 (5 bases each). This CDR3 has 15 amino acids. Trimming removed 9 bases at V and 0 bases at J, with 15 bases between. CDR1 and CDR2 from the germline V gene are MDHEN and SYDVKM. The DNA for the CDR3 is TGTGCCAGTAACTTGGGACGCCAAGCCAAAAACATTCAGTACTTC. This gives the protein CASNLGRQAKNIQYF.

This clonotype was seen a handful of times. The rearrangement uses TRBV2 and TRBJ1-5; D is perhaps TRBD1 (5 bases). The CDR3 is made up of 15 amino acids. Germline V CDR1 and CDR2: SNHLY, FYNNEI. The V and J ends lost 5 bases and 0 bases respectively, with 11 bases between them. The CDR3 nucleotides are TGTGCCAGCAGTTCGGGACTCAGTAGCAATCAGCCCCAGCATTTT. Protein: CASSSGLSSNQPQHF. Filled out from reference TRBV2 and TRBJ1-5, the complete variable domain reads EPEVTQTPSHQVTQMGQEVILRCVPISNHLYFYWYRQILGQKVEFLVSFYNNEISEKSEIFDDQFSVERPDGSNFTLKIRSTKLEDSAMYFCASSSGLSSNQPQHFGDGTRLSIL.

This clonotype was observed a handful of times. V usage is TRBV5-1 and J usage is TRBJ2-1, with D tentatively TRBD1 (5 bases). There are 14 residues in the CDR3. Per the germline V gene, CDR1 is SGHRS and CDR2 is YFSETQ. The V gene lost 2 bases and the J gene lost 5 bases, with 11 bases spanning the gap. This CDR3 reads CASSLRWGHNEQFF. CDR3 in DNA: TGCGCCAGCAGCTTAAGATGGGGCCACAATGAGCAGTTCTTC. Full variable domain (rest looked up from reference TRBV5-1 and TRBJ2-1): KAGVTQTPRYLIKTRGQQVTLSCSPISGHRSVSWYQQTPGQGLQFLFEYFSETQRNKGNFPGRFSGRQFSNSRSEMNVSTLELGDSALYLCASSLRWGHNEQFFGPGTRLTVL.

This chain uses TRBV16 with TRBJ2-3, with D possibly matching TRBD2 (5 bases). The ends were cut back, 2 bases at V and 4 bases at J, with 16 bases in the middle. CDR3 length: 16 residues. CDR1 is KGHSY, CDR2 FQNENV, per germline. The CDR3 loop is CASSQPRLSRADTQYF. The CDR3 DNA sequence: TGTGCCAGCAGCCAACCTAGACTATCACGCGCAGATACGCAGTATTTT.

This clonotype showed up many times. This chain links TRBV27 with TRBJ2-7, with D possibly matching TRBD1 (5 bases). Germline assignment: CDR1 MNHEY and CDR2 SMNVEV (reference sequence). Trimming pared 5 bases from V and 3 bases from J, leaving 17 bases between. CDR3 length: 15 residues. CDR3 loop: CASSPIRDSIYEQYF. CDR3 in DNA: TGTGCCAGCAGTCCCATCCGAGACAGTATCTACGAGCAGTACTTC.

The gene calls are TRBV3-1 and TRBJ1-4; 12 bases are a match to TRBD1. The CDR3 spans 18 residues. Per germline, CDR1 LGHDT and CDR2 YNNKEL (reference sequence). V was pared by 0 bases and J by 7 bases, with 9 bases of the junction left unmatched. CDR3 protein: CASSQDGGTGGGGEKLFF. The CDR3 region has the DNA TGTGCCAGCAGCCAAGATGGTGGGACAGGGGGCGGCGGTGAAAAACTGTTTTTT.

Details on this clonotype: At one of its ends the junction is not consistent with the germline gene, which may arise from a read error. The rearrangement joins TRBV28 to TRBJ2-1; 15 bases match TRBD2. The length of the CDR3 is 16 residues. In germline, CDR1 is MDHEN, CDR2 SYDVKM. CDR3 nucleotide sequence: TGTGCCAGCAGTTTGGGACTAGCGGGAGGCTACGATGAGCAGTTCTTC. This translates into CASSLGLAGGYDEQFF.

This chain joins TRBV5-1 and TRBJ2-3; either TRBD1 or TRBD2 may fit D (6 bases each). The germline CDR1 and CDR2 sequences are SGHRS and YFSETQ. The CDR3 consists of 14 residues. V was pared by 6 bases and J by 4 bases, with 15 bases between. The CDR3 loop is CASNPAGEADTQYF. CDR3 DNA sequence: TGCGCCAGCAACCCCGCAGGGGAGGCAGATACGCAGTATTTT.

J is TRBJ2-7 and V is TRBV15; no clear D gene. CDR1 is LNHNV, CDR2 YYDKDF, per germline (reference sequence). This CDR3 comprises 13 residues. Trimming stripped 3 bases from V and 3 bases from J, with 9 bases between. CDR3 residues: CATSRGVDYEQYF. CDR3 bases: TGTGCCACCAGCAGGGGTGTCGACTACGAGCAGTACTTC.